One sample yielded the 30 T cell receptor beta chains listed below, sequenced in a study of blood T cell repertoires in COVID-19 (dated by TCRdb to 2019 to 2021). Receptor libraries were prepared by the immunoSEQ multiplex PCR assay. TCRdb re-hosts the immuneACCESS table, in-frame sequences only. Its copies lack some clones; in the studies checked, an unresolved V gene accounts for under half of them, and the cause for the rest is not known. This sample is represented by roughly 280,000 clones; around 89% of them were singletons. The biggest ten clones account for over 2% of the sample. The sequencing input was PBMCs or T cells enriched from blood (not recorded which). These TCRs come from a young woman who had recovered from COVID-19.

This chain joins TRBV5-1 and TRBJ1-2; TRBD1 might be the D (5 bases). Trimming took off 2 bases at V and 2 bases at J, with 10 bases between the two ends. The germline V gene has CDR1 SGHRS and CDR2 YFSETQ. The CDR3 is made up of 14 amino acids. Written as DNA, the CDR3 is TGCGCCAGCAGCTTAGCCGGGGGAAACTATGGCTACACCTTC. This gives the protein CASSLAGGNYGYTF.

J is TRBJ1-1 and V is TRBV18, with TRBD1 identical over 10 bases. Germline CDR1 KGHSH, CDR2 LQKENI. There are 15 residues in the CDR3. Trimming removed 3 bases from V and 1 base from J; junction bases left unmatched: 2. The CDR3 DNA sequence: TGTGCCAGCTCACCTCGGACAGGGGGGAACACTGAAGCTTTCTTT. Protein product: CASSPRTGGNTEAFF.

The chain carries TRBV29-1 and TRBJ1-4, with 8 bases that match TRBD1. The CDR3 loop spans 16 amino acids. Germline CDR1 and CDR2: SQVTM and ANQGSEA. Losses at the gene ends were 4 bases for V and 3 bases for J; bases not matched to a gene: 10. CDR3 region: CSVGRDRWDSNEKLFF. The CDR3 coding sequence is TGCAGCGTTGGTCGGGACAGGTGGGACTCTAATGAAAAACTGTTTTTT.

The rearrangement uses TRBV6-6 and TRBJ1-6; D is unclear. The CDR3 loop spans 14 amino acids. Trimming left V 8 bases short and J 7 bases short, with 15 bases between. The germline V gene has CDR1 MNHNY and CDR2 SVGAGI (reference sequence). The CDR3 DNA reads TGTGCCAGCTCAAACCCGCAGGCAAATTCACCCCTCCACTTT. Its protein product is CASSNPQANSPLHF.

CDR3 loop: CASSLATGNRRGYTF. The CDR3 DNA reads TGTGCCAGCAGCTTAGCGACAGGGAATCGGAGGGGCTACACCTTC. The chain links TRBV7-8 to TRBJ1-2; 7 bases fit TRBD1. Trimming removed 0 bases from V and 8 bases from J; junction bases left unmatched: 9. The CDR3 sequence is 15 residues long. The germline V gene has CDR1 SGHVS and CDR2 FQNEAQ.

This chain joins TRBV6-2 or TRBV6-3 and TRBJ2-5; 10 bases align to TRBD1. Germline CDR1 reads MNHEY; CDR2 reads SVGEGT. V was pared by 6 bases and J by 5 bases, with 9 bases of the junction left unmatched. The CDR3 is 15 residues long. The CDR3 loop is CASSRRTGGRETQYF. The CDR3 DNA follows: TGTGCCAGCAGCCGTCGGACAGGGGGGAGGGAGACCCAGTACTTC.

This clone was counted once. The genes are TRBV2 and TRBJ1-4; TRBD1 matches at 8 bases. This CDR3 is built from 13 residues. The V gene end was trimmed by 4 bases and the J gene end by 11 bases; junction bases not matched to a gene: 6. In germline, CDR1 is SNHLY, CDR2 FYNNEI. Here the CDR3 DNA reads TGTGCCAGCAGTGCGGACAGGGTGGGGAAACTGTTTTTT. This translates into CASSADRVGKLFF.

The chain couples TRBV18 to TRBJ2-6, with 8 positions matching TRBD1. The J segment lost 1 base and the V segment lost 4 bases, leaving 0 bases of the junction unmatched. Germline CDR1 KGHSH, CDR2 LQKENI. This CDR3 comprises 15 residues. This CDR3 reads CASSRQGSGANVLTF. DNA for the CDR3: TGTGCCAGCTCACGACAGGGGTCTGGGGCCAACGTCCTGACTTTC.

The chain recombines TRBV6-5 with TRBJ2-7; no definite D call. CDR1 MNHEY and CDR2 SVGAGI come from the germline V gene. This CDR3 region has 14 residues. V lost 0 bases and J lost 1, with 7 bases in between. CDR3 in amino acids: CASSYSGRSYEQYF. The CDR3 DNA reads TGTGCCAGCAGTTACTCCGGCAGGTCCTACGAGCAGTACTTC.

This rearrangement joins TRBV5-1 to TRBJ2-2; D uncertain. CDR3 size: 13 residues. CDR1 SGHRS and CDR2 YFSETQ come from the germline V gene. Trimming left V 4 bases short and J 3 bases short, with 7 bases between. The CDR3 DNA reads as TGCGCCAGCAGCCGCGACTACACCGGGGAGCTGTTTTTT. It yields the protein CASSRDYTGELFF. The full variable domain, rest sourced from reference TRBV5-1 and TRBJ2-2, is KAGVTQTPRYLIKTRGQQVTLSCSPISGHRSVSWYQQTPGQGLQFLFEYFSETQRNKGNFPGRFSGRQFSNSRSEMNVSTLELGDSALYLCASSRDYTGELFFGEGSRLTVL.

V is TRBV5-1 and J is TRBJ1-1; TRBD1 aligns across 7 bases. Germline V lookup: CDR1 SGHRS, CDR2 YFSETQ. V shed 3 bases, J shed 0 bases, and the junction held 8 bases outside the gene matches. The CDR3 runs to 16 residues. The CDR3 loop reads CASSWGGTVLNTEAFF. Written as DNA, the CDR3 is TGCGCCAGCAGCTGGGGTGGGACAGTTCTGAACACTGAAGCTTTCTTT.

The V gene is TRBV7-9, the J gene TRBJ2-5; 9 bases are shared with TRBD2. Germline CDR1 is SEHNR and CDR2 is FQNEAQ (reference sequence). V trimming: 8 bases; J trimming: 4 bases; junction bases outside the gene matches: 11. The CDR3 is made up of 15 amino acids. The CDR3 region is CASAVGGGAGETQYF. The CDR3, as DNA: TGTGCCAGCGCAGTAGGCGGGGGGGCCGGAGAGACCCAGTACTTC.

This sequence joins TRBV19 and TRBJ2-5; 11 bases map to TRBD2. The CDR3 has 15 residues. CDR1 and CDR2 from the germline V gene are LNHDA and SQIVND (reference sequence). J was trimmed by 2 bases and V by 6 bases; bases with no gene match: 5. The CDR3 region has the DNA TGTGCCAGTAGGCAGACTAGCGGGGCACAAGAGACCCAGTACTTC. Translating gives CASRQTSGAQETQYF.

This clone occurred once. The chain employs TRBV7-9 and TRBJ1-2; TRBD1 aligns across 8 bases. After removal of 6 bases from V and 7 bases from J, the junction contained 13 bases not matched to a gene. This CDR3 region has 15 residues. Germline V lookup: CDR1 SEHNR, CDR2 FQNEAQ (reference sequence). The CDR3 protein is CASSRTGGSESGYTF. As DNA, the CDR3 is TGTGCCAGCAGTCGTACAGGGGGATCCGAAAGTGGCTACACCTTC.

The chain combines TRBV12-5 with TRBJ1-2, with a possible D match to TRBD1 (6 bases). The CDR3 runs to 17 residues. Germline V gene sequence: CDR1 LGHNT, CDR2 FRNRAP. V gave up 0 bases and J gave up 7 bases, with 21 bases separating them. The CDR3 region has the DNA TGTGCTAGTGGTTTGGTACTCGGCGGGGGCGGGATCGGTGGCTACACCTTC. This translates into CASGLVLGGGGIGGYTF.

This chain connects TRBV6-6 to TRBJ2-7; 10 bases agree with TRBD2. The germline V gene has CDR1 MNHNY and CDR2 SVGAGI (reference sequence). This CDR3 spans 14 amino acids. Losses at the gene ends were 10 bases for V and 7 bases for J; bases not matched to a gene: 13. CDR3 coding DNA: TGTGCCACCCTAATACCGGGACTAGCGCGAGAGCAGTACTTC. Translation: CATLIPGLAREQYF.

V usage is TRBV29-1 and J usage is TRBJ1-2; TRBD1 matches 9 bases. The CDR3 has 13 residues. J lost 7 bases, V lost 8 bases, and 11 bases had no gene match. Germline CDR1 and CDR2: SQVTM and ANQGSEA. CDR3 DNA: TGCAGCACGGGACAGGGAAGTTCTCGTGGCTACACCTTC. Translating it yields CSTGQGSSRGYTF.

The rearrangement uses TRBV4-1 and TRBJ2-7; tentative D call: TRBD1 (6 bases). Germline assignment: CDR1 MGHRA and CDR2 YSYEKL. The V gene lost 1 base and the J gene lost 3 bases, with 7 bases spanning the gap. The CDR3 runs 13 residues. The CDR3 DNA reads as TGCGCCAGCAGCCAAGTACAGGGCTACGAGCAGTACTTC. It is translated as CASSQVQGYEQYF.

The V and J genes are TRBV28 and TRBJ1-2; TRBD1 agrees at 7 bases. Germline CDR1 is MDHEN and CDR2 is SYDVKM. Germline trimming cut 7 bases from V and 8 bases from J; bases unmatched to any gene: 16. The CDR3 loop spans 15 amino acids. CDR3 sequence: CASIRRLGRGEGYTF. The CDR3 DNA sequence: TGTGCCAGCATTCGTCGTCTGGGCAGGGGGGAGGGCTACACCTTC.

This sequence joins TRBV25-1 and TRBJ2-5; TRBD2 might be the D (6 bases). The V and J ends lost 6 bases and 7 bases respectively, with 12 bases between them. The CDR3 totals 12 residues. Germline lookup yields CDR1 MGHDK and CDR2 SYGVNS. CDR3 nucleotide sequence: TGTGCCAGCAGCCCGGGACTGGGGACCCAGTACTTC. Its translation: CASSPGLGTQYF.

This chain uses TRBV7-9 with TRBJ1-2; the D is unclear. Germline CDR1 SEHNR, CDR2 FQNEAQ (reference sequence). V was shortened by 5 bases and J by 6 bases, with 16 bases between the two germline ends. This CDR3 is built from 14 residues. In DNA form, the CDR3 reads TGTGCCAGCAGCGCAAGTGGAGGGAAGGATGGCTACACCTTC. Its protein is CASSASGGKDGYTF.

The gene calls are TRBV9 and TRBJ2-5; D is unclear. The CDR3 consists of 14 residues. Trimming stripped 3 bases from V and 5 bases from J, with 14 bases between. Per the germline V gene, CDR1 is SGDLS and CDR2 is YYNGEE. The CDR3 nucleotides read TGTGCCAGCAGCGCTCCGGGTGACTGGGAGACCCAGTACTTC. Translation gives CASSAPGDWETQYF.

The gene calls are TRBV5-1 and TRBJ1-6; TRBD1 agrees at 10 bases. The CDR3 has 14 residues. Germline assignment: CDR1 SGHRS and CDR2 YFSETQ. Trimming took 4 bases from V and 10 from J; bases not matched to a gene: 5. The DNA of the CDR3 is TGCGCCAGCAGCCTCGGGACAGGGGAATCACCCCTCCACTTT. Translation: CASSLGTGESPLHF.

The chain is built from TRBV2 and TRBJ2-5; 12 nucleotides match TRBD2. V lost 6 bases, J lost 8 bases, and 7 bases stayed unmatched. Germline loops: CDR1 SNHLY, CDR2 FYNNEI. This CDR3 has 14 residues. The CDR3 here is CASRASGGAITQYF. CDR3 nucleotide sequence: TGTGCCAGCAGAGCTAGCGGGGGGGCCATTACCCAGTACTTC.

The chain has TRBV6-1 and TRBJ1-5, with a tentative D call TRBD1 (6 bases). V lost 4 bases and J lost 0, with 13 bases in between. The CDR3 covers 16 residues. CDR1 and CDR2 (germline): MNHNS, SASEGT. The CDR3: CASSGRQANSNQPQHF. CDR3 nucleotides: TGTGCCAGCAGTGGAAGACAGGCTAATAGCAATCAGCCCCAGCATTTT.

The chain has TRBV19 and TRBJ1-1; TRBD1 might be the D (5 bases). From germline, CDR1 is LNHDA and CDR2 SQIVND (reference sequence). V gave up 3 bases and J gave up 3 bases, with 14 bases separating them. CDR3 length: 15 amino acids. The CDR3 spells CASSMEGQGYTEAFF. The CDR3 region has the DNA TGTGCCAGTAGTATGGAGGGGCAGGGATACACTGAAGCTTTCTTT. The complete variable domain, with remaining parts taken from reference TRBV19 and TRBJ1-1, reads DGGITQSPKYLFRKEGQNVTLSCEQNLNHDAMYWYRQDPGQGLRLIYYSQIVNDFQKGDIAEGYSVSREKKESFPLTVTSAQKNPTAFYLCASSMEGQGYTEAFFGQGTRLTVV.

In this sample, this clone turned up a few times. The gene calls are TRBV9 and TRBJ2-3; 9 positions agree with TRBD1. This CDR3 has 15 residues. Germline lookup yields CDR1 SGDLS and CDR2 YYNGEE. V trimming: 4 bases; J trimming: 4 bases; junction bases outside the gene matches: 7. CDR3 region: CASSPRTGAADTQYF. The CDR3 DNA sequence: TGTGCCAGCAGCCCCCGGACAGGGGCCGCAGATACGCAGTATTTT.

The rearrangement joins TRBV5-1 to TRBJ2-1; D remains unclear. Looked up from germline, CDR1 is SGHRS and CDR2 is YFSETQ. Trimming stripped 1 base from V and 8 bases from J, with 10 bases between. The CDR3 spans 13 residues. The CDR3: CASSLMPQDEQFF. The DNA for the CDR3 is TGCGCCAGCAGCTTGATGCCGCAGGATGAGCAGTTCTTC.

The chain combines TRBV6-5 with TRBJ1-2, with TRBD1 identical over 12 bases. J was trimmed by 7 bases and V by 6 bases; bases with no gene match: 3. In germline, CDR1 is MNHEY, CDR2 SVGAGI. The CDR3 loop spans 13 amino acids. CDR3 sequence (DNA): TGTGCCAGCAGGGGGACAGGGGGCTCTGGCTACACCTTC. Translated, it gives CASRGTGGSGYTF.

The rearrangement links TRBV19 to TRBJ1-2; 7 bases map to TRBD1. Germline loops: CDR1 LNHDA, CDR2 SQIVND (reference sequence). The ends lost 5 bases at V and 8 bases at J; junction bases unmatched: 11. The CDR3 totals 14 residues. The CDR3 loop is CASSHTRGSGGYTF. CDR3 nucleotide sequence: TGTGCCAGTAGTCACACCAGGGGGTCTGGAGGCTACACCTTC.